The clone carrying this T cell receptor (beta chain) was detected once. Its antigen is unidentified. This specimen belongs to a study of identifying expanded T cells in peripheral blood. Study findings and constraints: Differentially abundant clones: about 1.1 between replicates, 15 to 17 at approximately two weeks, approximately 19 at four. Clone count variance between approximately 2-week samples rose with total template count.

During the collection period, no donor immune events like infections were recorded. Sequencing used immunoSEQ multiplex PCR; TCRdb keeps in-frame clones, though not all of them. The profile covers under 70,000 clones, with around 87% appearing a single time and just over 4.5% taken by the ten largest. Trimming took off 7 bases at V and 2 bases at J, with 6 bases between the two ends. The CDR3 loop spans 12 amino acids. CDR1 and CDR2 from the germline V gene are MDHEN and SYDVKM. This receptor was taken from a person between 18 and 75 years old in good health. The specimen was blood. The chain has TRBV28 and TRBJ1-3, with D tentatively TRBD1 (6 bases). The CDR3 DNA is TGTGCCAGCACAGGGGCTGGAAACACCATATATTTT. Translated: CASTGAGNTIYF.